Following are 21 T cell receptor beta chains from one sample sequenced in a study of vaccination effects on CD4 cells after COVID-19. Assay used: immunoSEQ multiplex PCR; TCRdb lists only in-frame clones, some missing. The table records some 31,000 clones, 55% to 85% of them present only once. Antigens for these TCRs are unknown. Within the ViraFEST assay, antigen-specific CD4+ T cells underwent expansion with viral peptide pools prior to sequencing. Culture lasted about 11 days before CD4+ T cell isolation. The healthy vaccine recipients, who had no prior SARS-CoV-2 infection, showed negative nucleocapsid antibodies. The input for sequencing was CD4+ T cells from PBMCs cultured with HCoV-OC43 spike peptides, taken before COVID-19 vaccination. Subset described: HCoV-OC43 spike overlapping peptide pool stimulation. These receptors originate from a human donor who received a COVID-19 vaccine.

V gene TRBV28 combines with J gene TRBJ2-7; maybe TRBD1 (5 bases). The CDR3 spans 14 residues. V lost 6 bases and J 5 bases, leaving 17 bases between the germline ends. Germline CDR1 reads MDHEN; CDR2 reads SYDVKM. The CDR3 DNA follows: TGTGCCAGCAGCCCCATGGCAGCCAGGGACGAGCAGTACTTC. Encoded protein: CASSPMAARDEQYF.

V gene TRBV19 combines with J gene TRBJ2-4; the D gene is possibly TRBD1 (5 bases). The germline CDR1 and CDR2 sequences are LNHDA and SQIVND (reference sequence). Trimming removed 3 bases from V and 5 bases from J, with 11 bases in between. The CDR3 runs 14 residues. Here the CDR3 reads CASSISRVQNIQYF. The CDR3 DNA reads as TGTGCCAGTAGTATCAGCAGGGTTCAAAACATTCAGTACTTC.

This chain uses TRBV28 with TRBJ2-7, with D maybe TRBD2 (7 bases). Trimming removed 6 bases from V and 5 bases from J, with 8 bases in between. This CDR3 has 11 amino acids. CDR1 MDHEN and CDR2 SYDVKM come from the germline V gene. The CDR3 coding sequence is TGTGCCAGCAGAGGGGGGGACGAGCAGTACTTC. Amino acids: CASRGGDEQYF.

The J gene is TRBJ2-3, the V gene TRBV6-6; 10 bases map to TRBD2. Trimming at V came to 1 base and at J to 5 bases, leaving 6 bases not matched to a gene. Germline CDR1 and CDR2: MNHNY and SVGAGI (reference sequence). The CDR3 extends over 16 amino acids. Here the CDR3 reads CASSYFTSGKGDTQYF. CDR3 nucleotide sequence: TGTGCCAGCAGTTACTTTACTAGCGGGAAGGGAGATACGCAGTATTTT.

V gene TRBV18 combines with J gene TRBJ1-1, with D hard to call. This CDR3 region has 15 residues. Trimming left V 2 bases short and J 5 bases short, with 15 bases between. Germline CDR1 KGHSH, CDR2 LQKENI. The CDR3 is CASSPGEFGETEAFF. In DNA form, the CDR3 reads TGTGCCAGCTCACCAGGGGAATTCGGGGAAACTGAAGCTTTCTTT. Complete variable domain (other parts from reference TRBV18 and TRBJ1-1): NAGVMQNPRHLVRRRGQEARLRCSPMKGHSHVYWYRQLPEEGLKFMVYLQKENIIDESGMPKERFSAEFPKEGPSILRIQQVVRGDSAAYFCASSPGEFGETEAFFGQGTRLTVV.

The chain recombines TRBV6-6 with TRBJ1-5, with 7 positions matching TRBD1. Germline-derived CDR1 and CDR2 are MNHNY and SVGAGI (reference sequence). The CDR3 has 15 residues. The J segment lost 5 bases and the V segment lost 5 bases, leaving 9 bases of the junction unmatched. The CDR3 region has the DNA TGTGCCAGCAGTCCCCGACAGGGAATGCATCAGCCCCAGCATTTT. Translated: CASSPRQGMHQPQHF.

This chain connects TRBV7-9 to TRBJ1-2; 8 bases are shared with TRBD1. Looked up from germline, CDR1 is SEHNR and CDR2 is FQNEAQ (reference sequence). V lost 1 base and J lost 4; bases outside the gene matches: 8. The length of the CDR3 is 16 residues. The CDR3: CASSLVGRGRFYGYTF. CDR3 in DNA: TGTGCCAGCAGCTTAGTTGGCAGGGGGCGATTCTATGGCTACACCTTC.

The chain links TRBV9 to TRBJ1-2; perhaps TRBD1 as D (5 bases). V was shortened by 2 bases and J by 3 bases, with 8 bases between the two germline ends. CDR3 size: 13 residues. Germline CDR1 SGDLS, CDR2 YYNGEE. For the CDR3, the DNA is TGTGCCAGCAGCGTCAGGGCTTACTATGGCTACACCTTC. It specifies CASSVRAYYGYTF.

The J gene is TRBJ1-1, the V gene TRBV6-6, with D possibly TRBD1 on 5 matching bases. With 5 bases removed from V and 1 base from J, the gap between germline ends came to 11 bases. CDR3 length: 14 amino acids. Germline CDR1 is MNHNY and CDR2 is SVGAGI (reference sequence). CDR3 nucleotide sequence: TGTGCCAGCAGTACTAGACAGAGGAACACTGAAGCTTTCTTT. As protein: CASSTRQRNTEAFF.

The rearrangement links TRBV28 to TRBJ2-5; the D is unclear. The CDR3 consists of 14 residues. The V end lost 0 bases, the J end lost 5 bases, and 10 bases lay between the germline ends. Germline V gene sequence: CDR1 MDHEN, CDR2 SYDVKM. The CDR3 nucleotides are TGTGCCAGCAGTTTATGGACGGGTGGGGAGACCCAGTACTTC. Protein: CASSLWTGGETQYF.

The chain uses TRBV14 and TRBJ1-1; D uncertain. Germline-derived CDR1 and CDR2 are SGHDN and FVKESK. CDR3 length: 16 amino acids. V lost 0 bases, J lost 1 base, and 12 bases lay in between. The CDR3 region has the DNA TGTGCCAGCAGCCAAGACCGGGGTAGTGGGAACACTGAAGCTTTCTTT. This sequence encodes CASSQDRGSGNTEAFF.

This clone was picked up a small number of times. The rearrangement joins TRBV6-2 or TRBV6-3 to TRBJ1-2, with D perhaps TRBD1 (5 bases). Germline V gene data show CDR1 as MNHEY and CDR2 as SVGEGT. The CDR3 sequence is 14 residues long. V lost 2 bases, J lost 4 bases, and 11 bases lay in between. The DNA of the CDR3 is TGTGCCAGCAGTTACCAAGGGACTATCTATGGCTACACCTTC. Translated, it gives CASSYQGTIYGYTF.

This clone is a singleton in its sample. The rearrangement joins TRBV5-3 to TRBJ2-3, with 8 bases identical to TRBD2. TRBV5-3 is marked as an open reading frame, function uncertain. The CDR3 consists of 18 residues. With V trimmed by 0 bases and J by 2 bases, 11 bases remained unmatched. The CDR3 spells CARSLADAGGQDTDTQYF. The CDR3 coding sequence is TGTGCCAGAAGCTTGGCCGACGCGGGGGGCCAGGACACAGATACGCAGTATTTT.

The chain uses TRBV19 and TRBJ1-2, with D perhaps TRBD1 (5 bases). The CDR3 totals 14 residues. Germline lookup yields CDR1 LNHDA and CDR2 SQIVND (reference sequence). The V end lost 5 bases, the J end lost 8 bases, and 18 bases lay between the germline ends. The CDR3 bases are TGTGCCAGTAGTCCTGGGACGGTGCGAGGCGGCTACACCTTC. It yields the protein CASSPGTVRGGYTF.

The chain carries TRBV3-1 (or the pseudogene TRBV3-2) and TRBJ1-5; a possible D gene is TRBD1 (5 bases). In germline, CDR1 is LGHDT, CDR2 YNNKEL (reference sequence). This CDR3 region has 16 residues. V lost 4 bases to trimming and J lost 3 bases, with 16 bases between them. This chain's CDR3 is CASSPQGGGLNQPQHF. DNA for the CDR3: TGTGCCAGCAGCCCCCAGGGAGGAGGGCTCAATCAGCCCCAGCATTTT.

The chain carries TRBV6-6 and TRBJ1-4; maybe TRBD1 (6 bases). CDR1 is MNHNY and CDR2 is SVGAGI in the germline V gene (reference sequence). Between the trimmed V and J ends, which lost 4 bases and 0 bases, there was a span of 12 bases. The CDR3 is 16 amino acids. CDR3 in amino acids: CASSWGRAATNEKLFF. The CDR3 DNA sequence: TGTGCCAGCAGTTGGGGGCGGGCTGCAACTAATGAAAAACTGTTTTTT.

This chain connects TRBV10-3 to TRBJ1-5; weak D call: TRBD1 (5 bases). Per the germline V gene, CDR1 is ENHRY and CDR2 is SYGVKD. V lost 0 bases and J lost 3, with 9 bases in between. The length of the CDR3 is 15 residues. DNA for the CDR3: TGTGCCATCAGTGAGTCTGGGGGGTTCAATCAGCCCCAGCATTTT. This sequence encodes CAISESGGFNQPQHF.

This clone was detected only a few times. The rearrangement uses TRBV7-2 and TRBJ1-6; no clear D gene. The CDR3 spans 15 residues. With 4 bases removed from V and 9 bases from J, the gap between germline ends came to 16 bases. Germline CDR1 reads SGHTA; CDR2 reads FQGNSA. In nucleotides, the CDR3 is TGTGCCAGCAGCTCTGAGTATAAGGGAGGTTCACCCCTCCACTTT. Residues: CASSSEYKGGSPLHF.

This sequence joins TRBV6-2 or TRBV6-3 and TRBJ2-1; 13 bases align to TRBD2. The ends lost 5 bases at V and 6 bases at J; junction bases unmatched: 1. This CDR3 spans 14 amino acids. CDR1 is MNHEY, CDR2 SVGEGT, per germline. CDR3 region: CASSGTSGTNEQFF. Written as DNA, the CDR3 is TGTGCCAGCAGTGGGACTAGCGGGACCAATGAGCAGTTCTTC.

CDR3 sequence (DNA): TGTGCCAGCAGTTACTCGAATTTGCGGGGGTCCTACGAGCAGTACTTC. As protein: CASSYSNLRGSYEQYF. The rearrangement uses TRBV6-5 and TRBJ2-7, with TRBD2 matching over 7 bases. J gave up 1 base and V 0 bases, and 6 bases lay outside the gene matches. Germline V gene data show CDR1 as MNHEY and CDR2 as SVGAGI. The CDR3 contains 16 residues.

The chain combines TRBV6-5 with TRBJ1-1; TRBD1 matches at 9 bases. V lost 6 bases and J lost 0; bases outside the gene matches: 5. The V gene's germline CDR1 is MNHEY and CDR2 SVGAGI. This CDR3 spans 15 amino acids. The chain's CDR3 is CASRAGTGLNTEAFF. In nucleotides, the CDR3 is TGTGCCAGCAGGGCTGGGACAGGGCTGAACACTGAAGCTTTCTTT.